This TCR beta chain was observed in a study of CD8 T cells in ankylosing spondylitis. For this clonotype: As yet, its antigen is unknown.

Study outcomes and limitations: Past studies reported some motif variants in reactive arthritis synovial fluid and blood. Reports say disease-linked clones showed up significantly more in matched ankylosing spondylitis synovial fluid. Roughly 8 highly homologous variants made up a TCR beta motif that seemed to typify ankylosing spondylitis blood. Disease-linked clones, CD8+, were relatively rare in peripheral blood.

The CDR3 runs 19 residues. V gave up 3 bases and J gave up 0 bases; unmatched junction bases: 17. Germline V gene data show CDR1 as DFQATT and CDR2 as SNEGSKA (reference sequence). Generation of TCR beta libraries employed quantitative 5'-RACE incorporating molecular barcodes. TCRdb passed the 5' RACE reads through MiXCR, listing each CDR3 protein once. The sample yields hundreds of thousands of distinct CDR3 sequences, 26% seen once. The source of this sequence is a male donor with ankylosing spondylitis. The sequenced sample consisted of blood, either unsorted or a sorted T cell fraction (not recorded which). The V gene is TRBV20-1, the J gene TRBJ2-1, with 7 bases fitting TRBD2. DNA for the CDR3: TGCAGTGCTAGGGGAGCTAGCGGCAAAGCCCTAAGCTCCTACAATGAGCAGTTCTTC. Translating gives CSARGASGKALSSYNEQFF.